This T cell receptor beta chain was recovered during a study of blood T cell repertoires in COVID-19 (dated by TCRdb to the early 2020s). Concerning the study at large: Collaborator samples came from the United States, Italy and Spain and covered acute and convalescent phases of COVID-19. The prospective study material was composed of cDNA or gDNA derived from T cells, B-cell-depleted T cells, or PBMCs. Where available, HLA class I and class II types were taken from metadata supplied by the sample provider and were not determined by assay-based typing. Deeply sampled blood TCRbeta repertoires from subjects exposed to, actively infected with, or recovered from COVID-19 were included in the dataset. The repertoires were released in a freely available public database meant as a resource for research on the immune response to SARS-CoV-2. The samples were drawn from two sources: the first 160 participants of the ongoing ImmuneRACE study, and 950 to 1,500 subjects contributed by 6 global collaborators. Nearly every sample came with metadata listing a de-identified subject ID, COVID-19 status, age in years and sex.

The immunoSEQ Assay, a bias-controlled multiplex PCR, was used to amplify TCRbeta CDR3 regions from genomic DNA. The source study handled its data this way. The number of nucleated cells in each sample was estimated from the amplification of reference gene primers within the assay. Sequence reads were collapsed and filtered to measure the absolute abundance of every unique TCRbeta CDR3 rearrangement. For each sample, productive Simpson clonality was calculated as the square root of Simpson's diversity index over productive rearrangements. As stored in TCRdb, this immuneACCESS dataset retains in-frame rearrangements with V and J assigned. A fraction of the clones does not appear; measured against another copy, unresolved V genes explain less than half of the discrepancy, and the remainder lacks a known reason. V and J calls and clone size are given by that table; D and trimming were obtained from the DNA. In this sample the table shows 140,000 or so clones, approximately 90% of which occur a single time. The ten largest clones capture roughly 1% of the sample.

Points the paper makes about the study in general: How much clinical and demographic metadata was included differed by source and by participant, and the metadata was provided uncurated.

As to this clone: This clone's antigen is unknown. Base quality data are lacking; no much larger clone is found one base away.

The junction shows trimming of 0 bases on V and 3 bases on J, plus 13 bases between the germline ends. Sequences SGDLS (CDR1) and YYNGEE (CDR2) are obtained from the germline V gene. The CDR3 has 15 amino acids, counting the end cysteine and phenylalanine. Only the CDR3 DNA stays, 45 bases, in frame from base 1. Whole blood was collected in K2EDTA tubes by collaborating institutions according to the institutions' own protocols. For TCRbeta analysis, collaborators shipped samples in one of three forms: frozen whole blood, isolated PBMCs, or DNA extracted from either of those sample types. The clonotype comes from a woman aged 50 to 60 with acute or convalescent COVID-19. The sequenced sample consisted of peripheral blood. The receptor chain draws on TRBV9 and TRBJ2-7, with TRBD1 perhaps the D gene, on 6 matching bases. The nucleotide sequence is given as TGTGCCAGCAGCGTAGAAGCAGGGGTATACTACGAGCAGTACTTC. This gives the protein CASSVEAGVYYEQYF.